This T cell receptor beta chain is drawn from a study of T cells in Graves' hyperthyroidism and ophthalmopathy. Study-wide results and limits: Clonotypes that were expanded in thyroid above 0.001 mostly appeared in blood too.

This clonotype was counted a few times. Its target is not known. The CDR3 has 15 amino acids. The V gene's germline CDR1 is MDHEN and CDR2 SYDVKM. Trimming removed 3 bases at V and 10 bases at J, with 19 bases between. RNA transcripts provided the source from which TCR beta CDR3 regions were amplified. Using the HTBI primer set, a first-round RT-PCR was run on the TCR CDR3. MiXCR was run by TCRdb on the multiplex PCR reads, yielding one entry per CDR3 protein. The profile covers 550,000 to 800,000 distinct CDR3 sequences, with about 17% appearing a single time and around 7.7% taken by the ten largest. Hyperthyroidism, newly diagnosed and lasting under 2 months, affected patients aged 18 to 65.

The sequence derives from a man younger than 35 with Graves' hyperthyroidism. V usage is TRBV28 and J usage is TRBJ2-4; D is perhaps TRBD1 (6 bases). Sample: blood. The CDR3, as DNA: TGTGCCAGCAGTTTGGGGACAAACAATCAATGGATTCAGTACTTC. This sequence encodes CASSLGTNNQWIQYF.